This is a list of T cell receptor beta chains from one sample in a study of cytotoxic CD8 clonotypes in ibrutinib-treated CLL. Sequencing used immunoSEQ multiplex PCR; TCRdb keeps in-frame clones, though not all of them. Of some 310,000 clones listed, roughly 80% are singletons. The source was PBMCs, collected before ibrutinib treatment. These receptors were collected from a human donor with chronic lymphocytic leukemia. The CDR3 runs from the conserved cysteine through the conserved F or W. Each record gives: V gene, J gene, clone size, CDR3 protein. Size is omitted from some rows. Given values are once, few, many or a class for expanded clones.

>TRBV27|TRBJ2-2|NA
CASSLAGRTTGELFF
>TRBV6-1|TRBJ1-2|NA
CASRRIQGAKDGYTF
>TRBV5-8|TRBJ2-7|NA
CASSLKLTGAPYEQYF
>TRBV19|TRBJ2-6|few
CASSKDRAGANVLTF
>TRBV5-1|TRBJ2-2|NA
CASSQGPNTGELFF
>TRBV4-3|TRBJ2-7|NA
CASSQGPSGRTPYEQYF
>TRBV10-2|TRBJ2-1|NA
CASSESTLGLAGSNEQFF
>TRBV4-1|TRBJ2-3|NA
CASSQVQVSTDTQYF
>TRBV7-2|TRBJ1-5|NA
CASSLAWTGQNQPQHF
>TRBV19|TRBJ2-5|NA
CASSATGGPGTQYF